Sequencing of this T cell receptor beta chain was carried out in a study of blood T cell repertoires in COVID-19. As for the study in general: Material from acute and convalescent COVID-19 was sourced from the United States, Italy and Spain.

CDR3 length: 16 residues. Germline CDR1 reads MGHRA; CDR2 reads YSYEKL. V dropped 1 base and J dropped 2; count of bases not matched to a gene: 5. The data were produced by immunoSEQ multiplex PCR, yet TCRdb's version contains in-frame clones alone and is incomplete. The data hold about 80,000 clones, with more than 65% observed a single time. This clone occurred a few times. The chain joins TRBV4-1 to TRBJ2-5; 9 positions match TRBD1. Material: peripheral blood. The sequence was collected from an elderly man with acute or convalescent COVID-19. This CDR3 reads CASSQVGTGYQETQYF. DNA of the CDR3: TGCGCCAGCAGCCAAGTTGGGACAGGGTATCAAGAGACCCAGTACTTC.